The sequence of this TCR beta chain was determined in a study of Graves' ophthalmopathy and Graves' hyperthyroidism. Findings of the study overall: Among thyroid clonotypes expanded above 0.001 frequency, most also appeared in blood.

As regards this clonotype: The antigen is undetermined.

Diagnoses were established from clinical symptoms, serum thyroxine, TRAb, thyroid ultrasound and orbital computed tomography. Amplification targeted the TCR beta CDR3 regions, with RNA transcripts as the source material. Following a first-round RT-PCR that used HTBI primers, a second-round multiplex PCR was carried out. TCRdb independently ran MiXCR on the multiplex PCR reads; one entry per CDR3 protein. In the table there are 500,000 to 800,000 distinct CDR3 sequences, about two fifths of which are singletons. CDR1 and CDR2 (germline): ENHRY, SYGVKD. Trimming shortened V by 7 bases and J by 8 bases, and 11 bases separated the two germline ends. CDR3 length equals 12 residues.

The clonotype comes from an adult man with Graves' ophthalmopathy. Sequences were obtained from peripheral blood. The chain employs TRBV10-3 and TRBJ2-2; D not certain. CDR3 amino acids: CAITGSSGELFF. The CDR3 DNA follows: TGTGCCATCACTGGGTCAAGTGGGGAGCTGTTTTTT.